A single sample gave rise to the 5 T cell receptor beta chains below, sequenced in a study of T cell responses to AZD1222 COVID-19 vaccine. Measured with immunoSEQ multiplex PCR; TCRdb has only the in-frame clones, and not every one. The sample has over 100,000 clones, about 85% seen once. The starting material was peripheral blood, obtained 28 days after the second AZD1222 dose. The receptors come from an adult who received the AZD1222 COVID-19 vaccine.

The chain combines TRBV5-1 with TRBJ1-5; D is unresolved. CDR3 length: 13 amino acids. Trimming removed 5 bases at V and 1 base at J, with 7 bases between. CDR1 is SGHRS and CDR2 is YFSETQ in the germline V gene. The CDR3, as DNA: TGCGCCAGCAGACCGGACAGCAATCAGCCCCAGCATTTT. This sequence encodes CASRPDSNQPQHF.

This rearrangement joins TRBV11-3 to TRBJ2-1, with TRBD1 identical over 8 bases. Germline CDR1 and CDR2: SGHNT and YENEEA. V lost 3 bases, J lost 4 bases, and 5 bases stayed unmatched. This CDR3 region has 15 residues. The CDR3 protein is CASSLTGQDYNEQFF. CDR3 nucleotide sequence: TGTGCCAGCAGCTTGACGGGACAGGATTACAATGAGCAGTTCTTC.

CDR3 DNA sequence: TGTGCCAGCAGCTATAATAACAGGGGTTCACCCCTCCACTTT. This codes for CASSYNNRGSPLHF. The gene calls are TRBV5-5 and TRBJ1-6; 7 nucleotides agree with TRBD1. Germline V lookup: CDR1 SGHKS, CDR2 YYEKEE (reference sequence). The V gene end was trimmed by 3 bases and the J gene end by 9 bases; junction bases not matched to a gene: 6. The CDR3 consists of 14 residues. Looking up the rest from reference TRBV5-5 and TRBJ1-6 gives the full variable domain: DAGVTQSPTHLIKTRGQQVTLRCSPISGHKSVSWYQQVLGQGPQFIFQYYEKEERGRGNFPDRFSARQFPNYSSELNVNALLLGDSALYLCASSYNNRGSPLHFGNGTRLTVT.

V usage is TRBV7-3 and J usage is TRBJ2-1; 10 bases align to TRBD1. The CDR3 sequence is 15 residues long. The germline V gene encodes CDR1 SGHTA and CDR2 FQGTGA. J was trimmed by 7 bases and V by 0 bases; bases with no gene match: 3. The CDR3 nucleotides are TGTGCCAGCAGCTTAACGGGACAGGGGTGGAATGAGCAGTTCTTC. It encodes CASSLTGQGWNEQFF.

The chain has TRBV3-1 (or the pseudogene TRBV3-2) and TRBJ1-2; 8 bases are shared with TRBD1. J lost 3 bases, V lost 2 bases, and 8 bases had no gene match. CDR3 length equals 16 residues. CDR1 LGHDT and CDR2 YNNKEL come from the germline V gene (reference sequence). The CDR3 DNA is TGTGCCAGCAGCCAAAGGCAGGACAGGGCTTACTATGGCTACACCTTC. Encoded protein: CASSQRQDRAYYGYTF.